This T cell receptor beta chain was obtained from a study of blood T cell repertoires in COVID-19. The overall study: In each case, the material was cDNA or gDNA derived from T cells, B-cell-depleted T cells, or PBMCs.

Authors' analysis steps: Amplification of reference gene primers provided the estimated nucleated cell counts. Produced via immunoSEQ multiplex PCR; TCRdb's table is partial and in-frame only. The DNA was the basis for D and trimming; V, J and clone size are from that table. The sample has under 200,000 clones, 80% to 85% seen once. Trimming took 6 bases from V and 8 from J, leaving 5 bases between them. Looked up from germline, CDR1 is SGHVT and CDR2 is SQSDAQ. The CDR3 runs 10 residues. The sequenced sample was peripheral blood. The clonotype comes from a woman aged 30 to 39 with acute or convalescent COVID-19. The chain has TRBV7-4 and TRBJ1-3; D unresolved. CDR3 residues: CASSNYTIYF. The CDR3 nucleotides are TGTGCCAGCAGTAATTACACCATATATTTT.